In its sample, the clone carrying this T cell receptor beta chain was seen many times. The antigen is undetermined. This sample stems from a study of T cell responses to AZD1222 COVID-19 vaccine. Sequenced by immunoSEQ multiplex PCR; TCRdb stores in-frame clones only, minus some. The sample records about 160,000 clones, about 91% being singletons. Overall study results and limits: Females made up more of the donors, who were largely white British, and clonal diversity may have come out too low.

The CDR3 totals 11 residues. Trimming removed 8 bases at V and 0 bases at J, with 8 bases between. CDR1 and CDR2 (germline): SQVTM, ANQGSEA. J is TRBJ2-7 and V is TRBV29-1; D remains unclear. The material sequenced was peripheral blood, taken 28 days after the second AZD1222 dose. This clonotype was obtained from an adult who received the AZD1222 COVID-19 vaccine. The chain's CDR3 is CSFRNSYEQYF. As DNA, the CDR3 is TGCAGCTTCAGGAACTCCTACGAGCAGTACTTC.